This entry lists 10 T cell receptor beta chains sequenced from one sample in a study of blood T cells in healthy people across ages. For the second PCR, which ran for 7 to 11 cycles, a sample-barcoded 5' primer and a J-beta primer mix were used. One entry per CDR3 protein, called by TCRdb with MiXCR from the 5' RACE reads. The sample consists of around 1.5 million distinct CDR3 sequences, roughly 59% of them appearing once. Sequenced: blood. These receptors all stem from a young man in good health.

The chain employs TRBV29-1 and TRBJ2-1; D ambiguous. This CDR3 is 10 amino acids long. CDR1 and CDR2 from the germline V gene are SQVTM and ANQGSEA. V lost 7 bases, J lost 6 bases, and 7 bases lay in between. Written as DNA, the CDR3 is TGCAGCGGGTCCGGCAATGAGCAGTTCTTC. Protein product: CSGSGNEQFF.

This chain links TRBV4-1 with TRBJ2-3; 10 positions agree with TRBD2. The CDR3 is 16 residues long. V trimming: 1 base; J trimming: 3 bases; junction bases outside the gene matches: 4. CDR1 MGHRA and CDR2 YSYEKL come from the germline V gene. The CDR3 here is CASSQVVAGGTDTQYF. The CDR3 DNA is TGCGCCAGCAGCCAAGTGGTAGCGGGAGGAACAGATACGCAGTATTTT.

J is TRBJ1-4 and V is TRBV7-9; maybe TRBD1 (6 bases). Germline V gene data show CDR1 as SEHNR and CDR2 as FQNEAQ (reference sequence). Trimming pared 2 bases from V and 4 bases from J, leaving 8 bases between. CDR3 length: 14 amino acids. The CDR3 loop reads CASSLQGYNEKLFF. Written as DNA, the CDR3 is TGTGCCAGCAGCTTACAGGGGTATAATGAAAAACTGTTTTTT. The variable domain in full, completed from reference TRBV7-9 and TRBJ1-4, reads DTGVSQNPRHKITKRGQNVTFRCDPISEHNRLYWYRQTLGQGPEFLTYFQNEAQLEKSRLLSDRFSAERPKGSFSTLEIQRTEQGDSAMYLCASSLQGYNEKLFFGSGTQLSVL.

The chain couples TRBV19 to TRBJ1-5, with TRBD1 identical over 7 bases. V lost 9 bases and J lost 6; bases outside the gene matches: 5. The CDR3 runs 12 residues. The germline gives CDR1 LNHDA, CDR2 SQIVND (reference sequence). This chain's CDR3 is CARRQGCQPQHF. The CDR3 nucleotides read TGTGCCAGAAGACAGGGTTGTCAGCCCCAGCATTTT. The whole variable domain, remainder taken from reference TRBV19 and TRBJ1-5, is DGGITQSPKYLFRKEGQNVTLSCEQNLNHDAMYWYRQDPGQGLRLIYYSQIVNDFQKGDIAEGYSVSREKKESFPLTVTSAQKNPTAFYLCARRQGCQPQHFGDGTRLSIL.

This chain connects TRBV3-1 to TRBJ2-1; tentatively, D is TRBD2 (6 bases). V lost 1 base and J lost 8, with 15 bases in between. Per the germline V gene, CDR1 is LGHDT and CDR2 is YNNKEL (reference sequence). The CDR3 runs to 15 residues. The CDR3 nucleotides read TGTGCCAGCAGCCAAGGACTAGGGGCGATCTATGAGCAGTTCTTC. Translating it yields CASSQGLGAIYEQFF.

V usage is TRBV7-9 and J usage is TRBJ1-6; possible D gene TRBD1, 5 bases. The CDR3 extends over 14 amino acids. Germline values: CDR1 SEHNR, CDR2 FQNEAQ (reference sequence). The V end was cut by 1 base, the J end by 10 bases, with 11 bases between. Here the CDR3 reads CASSLVGGWSPLHF. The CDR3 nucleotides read TGTGCCAGCAGCTTAGTCGGGGGATGGTCACCCCTCCACTTT.

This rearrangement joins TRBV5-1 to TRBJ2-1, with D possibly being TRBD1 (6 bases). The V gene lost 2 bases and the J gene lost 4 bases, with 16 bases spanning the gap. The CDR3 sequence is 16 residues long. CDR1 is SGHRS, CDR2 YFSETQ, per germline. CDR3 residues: CASSLQGEVTYNEQFF. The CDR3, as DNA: TGCGCCAGCAGCTTACAGGGTGAAGTTACTTACAATGAGCAGTTCTTC.

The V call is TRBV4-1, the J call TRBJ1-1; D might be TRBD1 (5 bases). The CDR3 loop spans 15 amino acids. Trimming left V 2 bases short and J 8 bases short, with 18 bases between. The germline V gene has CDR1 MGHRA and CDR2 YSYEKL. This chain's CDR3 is CASSQSAEGYGEAFF. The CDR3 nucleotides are TGCGCCAGCAGCCAAAGTGCAGAGGGGTACGGCGAAGCTTTCTTT.

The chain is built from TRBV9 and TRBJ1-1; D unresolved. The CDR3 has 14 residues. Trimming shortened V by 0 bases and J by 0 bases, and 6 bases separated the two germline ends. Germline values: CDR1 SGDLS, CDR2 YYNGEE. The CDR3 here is CASSVGNMNTEAFF. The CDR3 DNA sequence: TGTGCCAGCAGCGTAGGGAACATGAACACTGAAGCTTTCTTT.

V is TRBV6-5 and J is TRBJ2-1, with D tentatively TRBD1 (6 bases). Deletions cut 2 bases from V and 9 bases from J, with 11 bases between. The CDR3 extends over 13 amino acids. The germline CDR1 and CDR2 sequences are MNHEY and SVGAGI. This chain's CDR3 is CASSYLQTGEQFF. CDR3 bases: TGTGCCAGCAGTTACCTGCAGACAGGTGAGCAGTTCTTC.